This T cell receptor beta chain originates from a study of cytomegalovirus exposure and HLA in healthy donors (TCRdb year 2017). General notes on the study: An earlier analysis of 587 of the donors reported 250 to 300 Gb of sequence data and 117 million unique TCR beta sequences from roughly 180 million T cells. A later analysis re-analyzed previously published TCR beta repertoires from roughly 600 donors and added high-resolution HLA genotyping to study TCR occurrence patterns. In the later analysis, no new phenotypic data were used to find candidate immune exposures; instead, reliance was placed on TCR beta sequences and their occurrence across donors. Both class I and class II loci were covered by HLA typing, at four-digit resolution. The study aimed to test whether cataloging public T cell receptors could reveal signatures of past pathogen exposure. Across about 370 genotyped donors of the cohort, an average of roughly 200,000 unique TCR beta nucleotide sequences per donor were sequenced, and 15% to 20% of those sequences were non-productive. The study used immunosequencing to profile the T cell repertoires of under 700 subjects and linked those repertoires to cytomegalovirus serostatus. An early release that covered about 640 HLA-typed donors contained approximately 300 gigabases of sequencing data and about 93 million unique TCR sequences. In addition to the first cohort of 666 subjects, a separate validation cohort of 130 or so different subjects was used. Donor age, sex, ethnicity and CMV serostatus were collected together with the repertoire data. All discovery cohort repertoires had been generated on a single sequencing platform. Genome-wide SNP genotypes for about 65% of the roughly 700 donors were used in a later genetic analysis, which treated that subset as a discovery cohort. High-throughput TCR immunosequencing, statistical association of individual TCRs with disease status, and machine learning were combined to predict cytomegalovirus infection status. Four or five DR-DQ haplotypes were treated as single units for association and clustering because of strong linkage in the cohort. An earlier analysis of roughly 600 of the donors used high-throughput TCR beta sequencing to judge whether each TCR beta V gene segment behaved as functional or pseudogenic. Among the roughly 400 genotyped donors, around 79% belonged to the genetic ancestry cluster associated with self-reported Caucasian donors. Typing coverage differed by locus: A, B, C, DRB1 and DQB1 were typed in roughly 620-630 donors, DQA1 in 500 to 550, DPA1 in approximately 600, and DPB1 in about 450.

V is pared back by 0 bases and J by 2 bases, with 17 bases lying between the germline termini. The germline V gene encodes CDR1 ENHRY and CDR2 SYGVKD. The CDR3 goes from the cysteine to the phenylalanine over 17 residues. The only DNA kept is the CDR3, 51 bases in frame from the first base. Regarding this clone: No antigen is known for it. Per-nucleotide qualities are absent, and no much larger clonotype sits a single base away.

Summary of the overall study and its limitations: In a later analysis, several top co-occurrence clusters were reported to appear linked to parvovirus B19, influenza, CMV and Epstein-Barr virus. Broadly in line with IMGT annotations, most TCR beta V segments showed up in productive rearrangements about 90% or about 30% of the time in an earlier analysis of approximately 600 of the donors. Immune exposure information for the cohort was limited to CMV serostatus. Compared with equally common non-associated chains, HLA-associated TCR beta chains in a later analysis were more clonally expanded and had lower generation probabilities. The earlier analysis of approximately 560 of the donors excluded 15 to 20 rarely observed V segments, including chromosome 9 orphons, because counts were too low. In a later analysis, TCR association rates were found to vary across HLA loci, with the most associated TCRs seen for DRB1 alleles and the fewest for HLA-C alleles. In vitro tests confirmed that a few of the cytomegalovirus-associated TCR beta chains recognize cytomegalovirus antigens. The sequencing pipeline was judged likely to have produced a cluster of highly shared sequence variants as a technical artifact. The classifier was reported to diagnose cytomegalovirus status with high specificity and sensitivity in both the original and validation cohorts. A further reported finding was that TCR beta sequences accurately predicted the HLA-A and HLA-B alleles for most subjects in the first cohort. Assigning TCR associations to individual alleles was difficult when HLA alleles, especially DR and DQ, strongly co-occurred. A total of around 150 TCR beta chains were listed by the study as associated with cytomegalovirus. A later genetic analysis reported fewer N-insertions in productive TCRs among donors in an Asian-associated ancestry cluster than the roughly 640-donor mean. Correlated functional status among segregating V segments might be attributable to linkage disequilibrium, but an unknown experimental factor could not be ruled out. Sequencing depth was assumed to be roughly uniform across donors in the presence/absence analyses, though that assumption may not hold. At a false discovery rate of 0.05, a later analysis linked roughly 17,000 TCR beta sequences to specific HLA alleles. V-gene and J-gene trimming of TCR beta chains was associated with a missense DCLRE1C variant in a later genetic analysis, and the association was replicated in an independent cohort. In a later analysis, most CMV-associated TCR beta chains were found to appear HLA-restricted, with HLA associations seemingly driven largely by CMV exposure. Because HLA typing was unavailable for some donors at each locus, only the typed subset was used in association tests. Some IMGT-functional V segments, including TRBV6-2 and TRBV6-3, could not be told apart with the 87-base-pair reads, so those segments were excluded. In this cohort, only TCR beta chains were sequenced, and detectable features were limited by the absence of alpha or paired-chain data. The authors suggested that the approach could potentially be generalized to other disease states and immunological phenotypes. Across donors, most TCR sequences were observed very rarely, whereas some public TCRs were present in many individuals.

Libraries came from the immunoSEQ multiplex PCR assay. The multiplex PCR relied on a mix of 60 forward primers for TCR Vbeta segments and 13 reverse primers for TCR Jbeta segments. A multiplex PCR assay on genomic DNA amplified the CDR3 region of rearranged TCR beta genes. Amplified TCR beta libraries were sequenced as 87-base-pair reads on the Illumina HiSeq System. As for how the authors treated the data: Across the roughly 600 repertoires, a later analysis counted around 80 million unique TCR beta chains, roughly 11 million of which were shared by at least two donors. Raw reads were error-corrected and collapsed into unique sequences by a nearest-neighbor algorithm in which closely related sequences were merged to remove PCR and sequencing errors. To assign V, D and J gene segments, CDR3 sequences were aligned to IMGT reference sequences. For a sequence to be retained, a match of at least six nucleotides was required to both a V gene segment and a J gene segment. A rearrangement was called productive if the CDR3 had no stop codons and remained in frame with V and J, and every other rearrangement was called non-productive. CDR3 was defined by IMGT convention, running from the second conserved V-encoded cysteine to the conserved J-encoded phenylalanine. The earlier analysis of about 610 of the donors excluded any sequence lacking an unambiguous match to a single V gene segment. An earlier analysis of around 600 of the donors classified V segments as functional when productive rearrangements were above 56.7% and as segregating when the standard deviation between donors was above 5%. To diagnose cytomegalovirus status from the catalog of TCR beta chain sequences, a statistical classification framework was built. A later analysis assigned V and J genes by comparing TCR nucleotide sequences with IMGT/GENE-DB human TR gene sequences. In a later analysis, CDR3 sequences and most-parsimonious VDJ recombination scenarios were assigned using the TCRdist pipeline. A later analysis defined each TCR beta chain by its CDR3 amino acid sequence plus V-gene family, and excluded reads lacking a unique V-gene family. As a way to deal with suspected cross-contamination and a sequencing artifact, a later analysis dropped 450 to 600 nucleotide sequences that were highly shared and had low generation probability. In a later analysis, a clonal expansion index for each public chain was calculated from normalized within-repertoire ranks of inferred template counts. Generation probabilities in a later analysis came from a VDJ recombination model fitted to out-of-frame rearrangements, and those results were checked against IGoR. In a later analysis, hypergeometric tests were used to score TCR-TCR, TCR-HLA and TCR-CMV co-occurrence, with a repertoire-size bias correction applied to TCR pairs. To estimate false discovery rates, a later analysis permuted the HLA or CMV assignments 20 times. A later analysis grouped co-occurring TCRs with DBSCAN, adding TCRdist sequence similarity when clustering within HLA-allele-positive subsets. Repertoires with fewer than 30,000 or more than 120,000 public chains were left out of co-occurrence clustering, as were a few repertoires with anomalous nucleotide sharing. TCRdb mirrors the immuneACCESS table, restricted to in-frame sequences. Some clones are absent from its copies; in checked studies, under half trace to an unresolved V gene, and the reason for the others is unknown. That table gives V, J and clone size, and the DNA gave D and trimming. In all, the sample holds around 120,000 clones, and roughly 69% of those were seen once. The top ten hold just under 9.5% of the sample.

The cohort comprised 666 healthy bone marrow donors. At the time of sampling, every cohort member was nominally healthy, though immune exposures that went unrecorded were likely present. The donor was CMV seropositive and belonged to the group of about 290 seropositive cohort members. Each donor provided a peripheral blood sample, and peripheral blood mononuclear cells were used for TCR beta sequencing. The Qiagen DNeasy Blood Extraction Kit was used to extract genomic DNA from the blood cell samples. The TCR comes from a middle-aged woman in good health and CMV-seropositive. The specimen was PBMCs. The chain is made from TRBV10-3 and TRBJ2-7, with TRBD2 tentatively as D gene (6 bases match). CDR3 protein: CAISESLVGDSPYEQYF. The DNA sequence is given as TGTGCCATCAGTGAGTCGCTGGTCGGGGACTCTCCCTACGAGCAGTACTTC.